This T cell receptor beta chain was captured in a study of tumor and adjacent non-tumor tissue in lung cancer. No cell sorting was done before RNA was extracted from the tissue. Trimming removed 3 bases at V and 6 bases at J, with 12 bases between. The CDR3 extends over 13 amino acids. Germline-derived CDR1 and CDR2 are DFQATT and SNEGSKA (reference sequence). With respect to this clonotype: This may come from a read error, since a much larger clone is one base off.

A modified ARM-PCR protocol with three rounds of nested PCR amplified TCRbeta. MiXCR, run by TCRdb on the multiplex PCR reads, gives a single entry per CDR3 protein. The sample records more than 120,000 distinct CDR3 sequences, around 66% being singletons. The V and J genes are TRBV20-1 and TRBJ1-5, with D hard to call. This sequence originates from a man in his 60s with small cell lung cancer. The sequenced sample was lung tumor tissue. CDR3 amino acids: CSARYLHGQPQHF. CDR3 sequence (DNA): TGCAGTGCTAGGTATTTGCATGGTCAGCCCCAGCATTTT.